This T cell receptor beta chain was documented in a study of shared clonotypes between healthy human individuals. Study-wide points: Relative to memory subsets, naive subsets generally showed larger estimated richness.

Positive CCR7 selection of CD45RO-negative cells yielded the naive CD8 cells, and terminally differentiated effector memory CD45RA+ cells were excluded. The assay was immunoSEQ multiplex PCR, and TCRdb's table has in-frame clones only and misses some. The sample has over 2,000,000 clones, approximately 92% seen once. Germline values: CDR1 WSHSY, CDR2 SAAADI. Unmatched junction bases numbered 9, after V lost 7 bases and J lost 4 bases. CDR3 size: 15 residues. Turning to this clone: Its target is unknown.

The chain is built from TRBV10-2 and TRBJ2-2, with TRBD1 identical over 7 bases. This clonotype was sampled from a man between 18 and 29 years old in good health. Some clones in this sample may be carry-over from other donors' samples. The specimen sequenced was naive CD8+ T cells from PBMCs. The DNA for the CDR3 is TGCGCCAGCACTAACGGGACAGTCCTCACCGGGGAGCTGTTTTTT. This codes for CASTNGTVLTGELFF.